The entry that follows covers one T cell receptor (beta chain) sequence. Using unique molecular identifiers, the investigators prepared the TCRbeta library. TCRdb re-called the PCR reads with MiXCR, one entry per CDR3 protein. This table holds 350,000 to 400,000 distinct CDR3 sequences, roughly 20% found once. Germline CDR1 reads DFQATT; CDR2 reads SNEGSKA (reference sequence). The CDR3 loop spans 13 amino acids. J was trimmed by 8 bases and V by 1 base; bases with no gene match: 5. This sample was taken from a study of T-cell reconstitution after alpha-beta-depleted transplantation in children. The genes are TRBV20-1 and TRBJ1-5; 7 bases map to TRBD1. This sample comprised PBMCs from the stem cell graft donor, obtained from the stem cell graft. The origin of this receptor is a human donor who donated a stem cell graft to a child with acute myeloid leukemia. The CDR3 protein is CSARVPTGKPQHF. In DNA, the CDR3 is TGCAGTGCTAGAGTCCCGACAGGGAAGCCCCAGCATTTT.